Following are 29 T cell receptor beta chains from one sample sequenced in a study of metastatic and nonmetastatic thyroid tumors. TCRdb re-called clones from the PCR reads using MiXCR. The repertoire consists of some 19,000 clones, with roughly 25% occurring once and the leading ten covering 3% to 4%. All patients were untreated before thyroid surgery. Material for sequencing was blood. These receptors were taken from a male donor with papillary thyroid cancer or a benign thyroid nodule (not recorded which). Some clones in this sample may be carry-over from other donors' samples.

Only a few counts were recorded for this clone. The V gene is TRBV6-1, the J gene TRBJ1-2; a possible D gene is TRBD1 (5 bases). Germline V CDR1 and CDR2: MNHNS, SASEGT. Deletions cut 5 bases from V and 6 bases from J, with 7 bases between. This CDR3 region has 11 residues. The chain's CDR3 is CASSTGDGYTF. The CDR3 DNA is TGTGCCAGCAGTACAGGAGATGGCTACACCTTC.

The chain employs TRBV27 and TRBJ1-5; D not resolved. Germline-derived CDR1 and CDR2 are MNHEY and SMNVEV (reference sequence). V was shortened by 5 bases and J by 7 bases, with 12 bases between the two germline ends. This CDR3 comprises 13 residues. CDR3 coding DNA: TGTGCCAGCAGTAGGCGGTCGGGCCAGCCCCAGCATTTT. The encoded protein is CASSRRSGQPQHF.

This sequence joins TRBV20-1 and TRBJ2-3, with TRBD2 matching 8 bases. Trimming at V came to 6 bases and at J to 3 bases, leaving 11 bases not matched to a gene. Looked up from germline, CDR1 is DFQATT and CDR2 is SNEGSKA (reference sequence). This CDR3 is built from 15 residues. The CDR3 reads CSASPNGRVTDTQYF. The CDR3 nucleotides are TGCAGTGCCTCCCCTAACGGGAGGGTGACAGATACGCAGTATTTT.

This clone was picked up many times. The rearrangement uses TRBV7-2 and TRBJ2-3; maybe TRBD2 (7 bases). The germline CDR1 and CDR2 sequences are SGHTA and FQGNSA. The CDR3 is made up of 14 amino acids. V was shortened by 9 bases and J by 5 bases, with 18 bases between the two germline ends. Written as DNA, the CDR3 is TGTGCCAGTGACTCCGGGGGGCGTGAAGATACGCAGTATTTT. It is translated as CASDSGGREDTQYF.

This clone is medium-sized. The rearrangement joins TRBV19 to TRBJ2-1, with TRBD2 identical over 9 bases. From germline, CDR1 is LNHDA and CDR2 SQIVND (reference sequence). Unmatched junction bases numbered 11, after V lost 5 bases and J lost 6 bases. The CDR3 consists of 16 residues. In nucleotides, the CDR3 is TGTGCCAGTAGTCCGGTCGGCGGGAGGGACTCCAATGAGCAGTTCTTC. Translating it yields CASSPVGGRDSNEQFF.

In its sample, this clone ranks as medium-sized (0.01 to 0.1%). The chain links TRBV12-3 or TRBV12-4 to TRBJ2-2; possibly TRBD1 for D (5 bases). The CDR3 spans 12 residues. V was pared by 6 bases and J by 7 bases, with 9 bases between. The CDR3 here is CASSKTDGELFF. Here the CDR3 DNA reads TGTGCCAGCAGCAAGACAGACGGGGAGCTGTTTTTT.

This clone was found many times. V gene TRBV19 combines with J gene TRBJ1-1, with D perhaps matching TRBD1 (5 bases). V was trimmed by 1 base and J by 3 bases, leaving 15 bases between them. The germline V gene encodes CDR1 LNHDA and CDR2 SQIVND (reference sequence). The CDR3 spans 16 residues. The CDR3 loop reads CASSIGPRGGDTEAFF. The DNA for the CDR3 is TGTGCCAGTAGTATAGGACCCCGGGGGGGAGACACTGAAGCTTTCTTT.

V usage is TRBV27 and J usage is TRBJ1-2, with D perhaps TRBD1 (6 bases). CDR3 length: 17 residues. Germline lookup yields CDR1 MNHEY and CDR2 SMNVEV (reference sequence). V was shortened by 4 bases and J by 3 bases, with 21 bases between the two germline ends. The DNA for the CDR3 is TGTGCCAGCAGTTCCCAGTACTCCTTATCAGGGGACTATGGCTACACCTTC. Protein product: CASSSQYSLSGDYGYTF.

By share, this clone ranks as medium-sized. The CDR3 reads CATSRNPVAGNTIYF. CDR3 nucleotide sequence: TGTGCCACCAGCAGAAACCCGGTGGCTGGAAACACCATATATTTT. J is TRBJ1-3 and V is TRBV15; D is uncertain. V lost 2 bases and J lost 2, with 10 bases in between. Germline CDR1 and CDR2: LNHNV and YYDKDF (reference sequence). The CDR3 runs to 15 residues.

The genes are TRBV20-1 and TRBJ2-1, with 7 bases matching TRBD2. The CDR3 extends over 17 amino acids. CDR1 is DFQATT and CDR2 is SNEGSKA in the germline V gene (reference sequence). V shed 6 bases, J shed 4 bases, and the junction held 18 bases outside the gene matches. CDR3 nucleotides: TGCAGTGCCATCCTCAGGGTGGGGTCGGGGGGTTACAATGAGCAGTTCTTC. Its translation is CSAILRVGSGGYNEQFF.

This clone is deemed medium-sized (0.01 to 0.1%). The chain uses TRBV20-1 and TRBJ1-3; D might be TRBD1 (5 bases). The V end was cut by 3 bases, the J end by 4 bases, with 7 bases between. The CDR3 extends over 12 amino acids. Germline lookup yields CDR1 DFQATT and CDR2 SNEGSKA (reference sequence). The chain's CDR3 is CSASNRGNTIYF. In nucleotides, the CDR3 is TGCAGTGCTAGCAACAGGGGAAACACCATATATTTT.

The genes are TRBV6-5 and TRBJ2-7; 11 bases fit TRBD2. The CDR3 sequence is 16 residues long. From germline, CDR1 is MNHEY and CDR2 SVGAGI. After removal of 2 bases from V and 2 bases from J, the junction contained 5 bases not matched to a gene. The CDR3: CASSYVAGGSPYEQYF. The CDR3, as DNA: TGTGCCAGCAGTTACGTAGCGGGAGGGAGTCCCTACGAGCAGTACTTC.

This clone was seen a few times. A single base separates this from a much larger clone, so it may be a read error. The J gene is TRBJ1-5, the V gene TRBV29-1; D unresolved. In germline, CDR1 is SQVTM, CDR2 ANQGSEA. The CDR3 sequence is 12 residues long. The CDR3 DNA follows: TGCAGCGTTGGTACAAAGAATCAGCACCAGCATTTT. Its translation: CSVGTKNQHQHF.

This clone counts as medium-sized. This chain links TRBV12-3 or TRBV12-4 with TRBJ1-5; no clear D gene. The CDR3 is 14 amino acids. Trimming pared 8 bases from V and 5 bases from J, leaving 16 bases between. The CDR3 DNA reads TGTGCCAGCCGCTATTGGCAGTCTGATCAGCCCCAGCATTTT. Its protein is CASRYWQSDQPQHF.

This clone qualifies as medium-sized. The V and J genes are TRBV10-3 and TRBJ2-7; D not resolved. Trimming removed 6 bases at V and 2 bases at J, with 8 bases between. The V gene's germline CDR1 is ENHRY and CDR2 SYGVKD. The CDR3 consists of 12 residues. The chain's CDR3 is CAISPQPYEQYF. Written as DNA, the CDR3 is TGTGCCATCAGCCCACAACCCTACGAGCAGTACTTC.

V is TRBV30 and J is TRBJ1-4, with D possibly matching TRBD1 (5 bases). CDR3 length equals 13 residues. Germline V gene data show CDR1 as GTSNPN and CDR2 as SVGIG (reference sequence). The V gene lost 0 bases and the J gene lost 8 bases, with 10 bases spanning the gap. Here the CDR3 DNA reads TGTGCCTGGAGTGTACTGACAGCCGAAAAACTGTTTTTT. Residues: CAWSVLTAEKLFF.

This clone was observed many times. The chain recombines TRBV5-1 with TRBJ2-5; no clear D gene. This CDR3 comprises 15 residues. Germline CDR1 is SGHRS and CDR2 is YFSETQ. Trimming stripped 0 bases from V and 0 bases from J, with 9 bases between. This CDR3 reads CASSLEKRYQETQYF. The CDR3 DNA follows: TGCGCCAGCAGCTTGGAGAAGAGGTACCAAGAGACCCAGTACTTC.

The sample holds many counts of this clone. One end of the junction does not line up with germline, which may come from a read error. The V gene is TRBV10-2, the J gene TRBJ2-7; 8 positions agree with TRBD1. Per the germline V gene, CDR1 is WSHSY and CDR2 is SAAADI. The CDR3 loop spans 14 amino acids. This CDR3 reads CASSDGRTGTCPLF. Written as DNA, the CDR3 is TGCGCCAGCAGCGACGGTCGGACAGGGACTTGCCCACTCTTC.

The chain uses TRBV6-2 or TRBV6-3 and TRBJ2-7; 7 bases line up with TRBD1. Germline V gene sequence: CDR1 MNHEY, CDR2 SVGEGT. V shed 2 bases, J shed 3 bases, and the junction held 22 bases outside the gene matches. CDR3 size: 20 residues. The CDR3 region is CASSYVNRGTETPEIYEQYF. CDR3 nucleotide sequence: TGTGCCAGCAGTTACGTCAACCGTGGGACAGAAACTCCGGAGATCTACGAGCAGTACTTC.

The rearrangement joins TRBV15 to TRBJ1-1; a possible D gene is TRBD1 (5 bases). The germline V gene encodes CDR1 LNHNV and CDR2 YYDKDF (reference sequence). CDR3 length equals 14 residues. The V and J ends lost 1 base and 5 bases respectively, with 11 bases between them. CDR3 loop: CATSRGLGDTEAFF. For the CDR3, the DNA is TGTGCCACCAGCAGAGGATTAGGGGATACTGAAGCTTTCTTT.

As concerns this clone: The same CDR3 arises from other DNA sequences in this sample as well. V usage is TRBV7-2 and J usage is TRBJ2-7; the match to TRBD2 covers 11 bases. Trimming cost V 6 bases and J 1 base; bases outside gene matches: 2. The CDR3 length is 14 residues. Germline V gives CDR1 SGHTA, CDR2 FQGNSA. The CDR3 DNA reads TGTGCCAGCAGACCTAGCGGGGGGTCCTACGAGCAGTACTTC. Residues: CASRPSGGSYEQYF.

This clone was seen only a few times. The chain's CDR3 is CASSYQRQGHEQYF. In DNA form, the CDR3 reads TGTGCCAGCAGTTACCAGAGACAGGGCCACGAGCAGTACTTC. The chain couples TRBV6-2 or TRBV6-3 to TRBJ2-7, with 7 bases aligning to TRBD1. V lost 2 bases, J lost 5 bases, and 6 bases stayed unmatched. The CDR3 covers 14 residues. Germline CDR1 reads MNHEY; CDR2 reads SVGEGT.

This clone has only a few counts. The CDR3 bases are TGCGCCAGCAGCCAAGAAGGCTATTCACCCCTCCACTTT. Protein product: CASSQEGYSPLHF. V usage is TRBV4-1 and J usage is TRBJ1-6; D remains unclear. The length of the CDR3 is 13 residues. The V end lost 0 bases, the J end lost 8 bases, and 5 bases lay between the germline ends. Germline V gene sequence: CDR1 MGHRA, CDR2 YSYEKL.

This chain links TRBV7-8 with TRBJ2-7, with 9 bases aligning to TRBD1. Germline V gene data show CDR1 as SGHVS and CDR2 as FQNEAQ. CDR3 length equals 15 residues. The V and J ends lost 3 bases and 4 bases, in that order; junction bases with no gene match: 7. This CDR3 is CASSLAPGQGYEQYF. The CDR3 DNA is TGTGCCAGCAGCTTGGCGCCGGGACAGGGATACGAGCAGTACTTC.

The DNA for the CDR3 is TGTGCCGCCCGAGGAGGTAGCACAGATACGCAGTATTTT. Translation gives CAARGGSTDTQYF. The chain is built from TRBV6-1 and TRBJ2-3, with D perhaps TRBD2 (5 bases). Germline-derived CDR1 and CDR2 are MNHNS and SASEGT. The V end was cut by 11 bases, the J end by 0 bases, with 12 bases between. The CDR3 contains 13 residues.

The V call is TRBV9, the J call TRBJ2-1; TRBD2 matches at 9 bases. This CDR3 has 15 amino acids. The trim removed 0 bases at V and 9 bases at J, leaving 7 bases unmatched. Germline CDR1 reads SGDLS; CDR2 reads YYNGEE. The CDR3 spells CASSVASGKTTEQFF. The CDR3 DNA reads TGTGCCAGCAGCGTAGCTAGCGGGAAAACGACTGAGCAGTTCTTC. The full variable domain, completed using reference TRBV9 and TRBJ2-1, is DSGVTQTPKHLITATGQRVTLRCSPRSGDLSVYWYQQSLDQGLQFLIQYYNGEERAKGNILERFSAQQFPDLHSELNLSSLELGDSALYFCASSVASGKTTEQFFGPGTRLTVL.

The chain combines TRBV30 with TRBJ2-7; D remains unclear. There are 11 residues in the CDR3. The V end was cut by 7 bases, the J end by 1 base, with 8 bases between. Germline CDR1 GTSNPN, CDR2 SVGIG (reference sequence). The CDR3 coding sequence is TGTGCCTCTCGTTCATCCTACGAGCAGTACTTC. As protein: CASRSSYEQYF.

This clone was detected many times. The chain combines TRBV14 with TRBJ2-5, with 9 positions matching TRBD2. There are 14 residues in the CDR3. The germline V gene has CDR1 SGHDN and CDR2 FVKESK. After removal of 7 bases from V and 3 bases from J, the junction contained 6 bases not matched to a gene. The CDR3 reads CASMRGGSEETQYF. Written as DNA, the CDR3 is TGTGCCAGCATGCGGGGGGGATCCGAAGAGACCCAGTACTTC.

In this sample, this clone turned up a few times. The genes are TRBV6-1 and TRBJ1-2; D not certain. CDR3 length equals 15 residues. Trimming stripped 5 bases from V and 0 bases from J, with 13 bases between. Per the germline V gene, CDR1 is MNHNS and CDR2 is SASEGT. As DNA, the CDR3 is TGTGCCAGCAGTCCTCAAGGGAGGTCTAACTATGGCTACACCTTC. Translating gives CASSPQGRSNYGYTF.